This T cell receptor (beta chain) was captured by sequencing in a study of shared clonotypes between healthy human individuals. Whole-study results and caveats: The expectation was that sequencing depth would affect clonotype sharing among donors.

A remark on this clone: Its antigen is unknown.

From germline, CDR1 is SGHRS and CDR2 YFSETQ. The V segment lost 7 bases and the J segment 6 bases; nucleotides outside the gene matches: 10. The CDR3 is 15 residues long. It was into CD45RA+ naive and CD45RA-negative memory subsets that the CD4+ cells were split. Source study methods: Junction-only immunoSEQ sequences carried no quality scores, so filtering differed. Profiled with immunoSEQ multiplex PCR; TCRdb holds only in-frame clones, not every one. That table supplies the V and J calls and clone size; D and trimming were determined from the DNA. The sample lists roughly 2.5 million clones; 90% to 95% were seen once.

The TCR was taken from a man aged 18 to 29 in good health. The material sequenced was naive CD4+ T cells sorted from blood. Subset described: CD45RA+ positively selected. The chain is built from TRBV5-1 and TRBJ2-2; 9 positions agree with TRBD1. CDR3 coding DNA: TGCGCCAGCGGGACCACAGGGGGCTTCGCCGGGGAGCTGTTTTTT. Amino acids: CASGTTGGFAGELFF.